A selection of T cell receptor beta chains follows, all from one sample in a study of blood T cell repertoires in COVID-19. Assay used: immunoSEQ multiplex PCR; TCRdb lists only in-frame clones, some missing. This table holds roughly 47,000 clones, roughly 88% found once. The sample taken for sequencing was peripheral blood. The origin of the receptors is a man aged 45-65 years with acute or convalescent COVID-19. Both conserved end residues are part of each CDR3. D genes are given only for firm matches. Clone size is not always given. Where it is, it says once, few, many or a class for expanded clones.

d_call: .
j_call: TRBJ2-5
clone_size: .
v_call: TRBV20-1
cdr3_aa: CSVWTQETQYF
cdr3_nt: TGCAGTGTCTGGACTCAAGAGACCCAGTACTTC

d_call: TRBD1
j_call: TRBJ1-5
clone_size: .
v_call: TRBV7-2
cdr3_aa: CASSLADRGGQPQHF
cdr3_nt: TGTGCCAGCAGCTTAGCGGACAGGGGAGGGCAGCCCCAGCATTTT

d_call: TRBD1
j_call: TRBJ2-7
clone_size: .
v_call: TRBV6-2/TRBV6-3
cdr3_aa: CASSTPGTGALDLYF
cdr3_nt: TGTGCCAGCAGCACCCCCGGGACAGGGGCCTTAGATCTGTACTTC

d_call: .
j_call: TRBJ2-2
clone_size: .
v_call: TRBV3-1/TRBV3-2
cdr3_aa: CASSQDHPLETNTGELFF
cdr3_nt: TGTGCCAGCAGCCAAGATCATCCACTAGAGACGAACACCGGGGAGCTGTTTTTT

d_call: TRBD2
j_call: TRBJ2-7
clone_size: .
v_call: TRBV10-2
cdr3_aa: CASRSGTISSYEQYF
cdr3_nt: TGCGCCAGCAGGTCCGGGACTATCAGCTCCTACGAGCAGTACTTC

d_call: .
j_call: TRBJ2-7
clone_size: .
v_call: TRBV6-6
cdr3_aa: CASREGSVYEQYF
cdr3_nt: TGTGCCAGCAGGGAGGGGTCGGTTTACGAGCAGTACTTC

d_call: TRBD1
j_call: TRBJ1-2
clone_size: .
v_call: TRBV9
cdr3_aa: CASRDRELGYTF
cdr3_nt: TGTGCCAGCAGGGACAGGGAACTTGGCTACACCTTC

d_call: TRBD2
j_call: TRBJ2-1
clone_size: .
v_call: TRBV24-1
cdr3_aa: CATSEGLAGHSYNEQFF
cdr3_nt: TGTGCCACCAGTGAGGGACTAGCGGGACACTCCTACAATGAGCAGTTCTTC

d_call: TRBD1
j_call: TRBJ1-3
clone_size: .
v_call: TRBV6-2/TRBV6-3
cdr3_aa: CASSYGTGRGNTIYF
cdr3_nt: TGTGCCAGCAGTTATGGGACAGGGCGAGGAAACACCATATATTTT

d_call: TRBD2
j_call: TRBJ2-5
clone_size: .
v_call: TRBV5-5
cdr3_aa: CASSFISGLAGARETQYF
cdr3_nt: TGTGCCAGCAGCTTCATTAGCGGACTAGCGGGGGCCCGCGAGACCCAGTACTTC

d_call: TRBD1
j_call: TRBJ2-2
clone_size: .
v_call: TRBV5-1
cdr3_aa: CASSVQGAPDTGELFF
cdr3_nt: TGCGCCAGCAGCGTACAGGGGGCGCCGGACACCGGGGAGCTGTTTTTT

d_call: .
j_call: TRBJ1-1
clone_size: few
v_call: TRBV14
cdr3_aa: CASSHESRTEAFF
cdr3_nt: TGTGCCAGCAGCCATGAATCGAGAACTGAAGCTTTCTTT

d_call: .
j_call: TRBJ1-2
clone_size: once
v_call: TRBV6-2/TRBV6-3
cdr3_aa: CASSKGGAYGYTF
cdr3_nt: TGTGCCAGCAGCAAAGGGGGTGCCTATGGCTACACCTTC

d_call: .
j_call: TRBJ2-7
clone_size: .
v_call: TRBV30
cdr3_aa: CAWSLDGISYEQYF
cdr3_nt: TGTGCCTGGAGCCTCGACGGGATCTCCTACGAGCAGTACTTC

d_call: .
j_call: TRBJ1-1
clone_size: .
v_call: TRBV23-1
cdr3_aa: CASSQNLGQFTFKDTEAFF
cdr3_nt: TGCGCCAGCAGTCAGAACTTAGGACAGTTCACTTTCAAGGACACTGAAGCTTTCTTT

d_call: TRBD2
j_call: TRBJ2-1
clone_size: .
v_call: TRBV11-3
cdr3_aa: CASSSYKGGLADNEQFF
cdr3_nt: TGTGCCAGCAGCTCCTATAAGGGGGGACTAGCGGACAATGAGCAGTTCTTC

d_call: .
j_call: TRBJ1-2
clone_size: .
v_call: TRBV3-1/TRBV3-2
cdr3_aa: CASSQGQGGYTF
cdr3_nt: TGTGCCAGCAGCCAAGGGCAGGGTGGCTACACCTTC

d_call: .
j_call: TRBJ1-1
clone_size: .
v_call: TRBV6-5
cdr3_aa: CASSQPGTSEAFF
cdr3_nt: TGTGCCAGCAGCCAACCGGGAACTTCCGAAGCTTTCTTT

d_call: TRBD1
j_call: TRBJ2-7
clone_size: .
v_call: TRBV30
cdr3_aa: CAWSTTTGRPYEQYF
cdr3_nt: TGTGCCTGGAGTACCACGACAGGGAGACCCTACGAGCAGTACTTC

d_call: .
j_call: TRBJ1-2
clone_size: .
v_call: TRBV6-5
cdr3_aa: CASRGHYGYTF
cdr3_nt: TGTGCCAGCAGGGGGCACTATGGCTACACCTTC

d_call: .
j_call: TRBJ1-2
clone_size: .
v_call: TRBV20-1
cdr3_aa: CSAGGNRANYGYTF
cdr3_nt: TGCAGTGCTGGTGGAAACAGGGCTAACTATGGCTACACCTTC

d_call: .
j_call: TRBJ2-7
clone_size: .
v_call: TRBV12-3/TRBV12-4
cdr3_aa: CASGVAPTYEQYF
cdr3_nt: TGTGCCAGCGGGGTAGCGCCTACCTACGAGCAGTACTTC

d_call: .
j_call: TRBJ1-2
clone_size: .
v_call: TRBV7-9
cdr3_aa: CASSFWGDGYTF
cdr3_nt: TGTGCCAGCAGCTTTTGGGGGGATGGCTACACCTTC

d_call: .
j_call: TRBJ1-1
clone_size: .
v_call: TRBV6-5
cdr3_aa: CASSYGGLNSEAFF
cdr3_nt: TGTGCCAGCAGTTATGGAGGTCTTAATTCTGAAGCTTTCTTT

d_call: .
j_call: TRBJ1-2
clone_size: .
v_call: TRBV25-1
cdr3_aa: CASSDPLHYGYTF
cdr3_nt: TGTGCCAGCAGTGATCCTCTTCACTATGGCTACACCTTC

d_call: .
j_call: TRBJ1-5
clone_size: .
v_call: TRBV7-8
cdr3_aa: CASSLTGGRQPQHF
cdr3_nt: TGTGCCAGCAGCTTAACGGGGGGCAGGCAGCCCCAGCATTTT